The entry below describes one T cell receptor beta chain. This clone appeared a few times. It lacks a known antigen. No much larger clone is present one base from it, and per-base qualities are unavailable. These data belong to a study of ipilimumab plus nivolumab after autologous stem cell transplantation (dated by TCRdb to the early 2020s). General notes on the study: A median of roughly 5 ipilimumab doses and fewer than ten nivolumab doses was received by trial patients. Patients in the trial were undergoing autologous transplant and had high-risk diffuse large B cell lymphoma, mature T cell lymphoma, or multiple myeloma. The DLBCL cohort included primary refractory and relapsed disease, with 18-month progression-free survival of approximately 87% and 28% respectively. The intent-to-treat population of the trial consisted of around 37 patients. What the research found in general, with its limitations: The authors concluded that, as post-transplant consolidation, combined checkpoint inhibition appeared tolerable. The authors stated that profiles of the T cell receptor repertoire, regulatory T cell phenotype and gut microbiota provided a biologic rationale for studying this approach further.

Library preparation employed the immunoSEQ multiplex PCR assay. The table comes from immuneACCESS by way of TCRdb, which keeps in-frame sequences with V and J called. Part of the clones is missing from these tables; in studies checked, under half for an unresolved V gene and the rest for unknown reasons. This sample comprises about 17,000 clones, approximately 79% of them detected only once. The top ten clonotypes cover 35% to 40% of the sample. The trim is 0 bases for V and 0 bases for J, with a gap of 12 bases between the germline ends. Inclusive of the bounding cysteine and phenylalanine, the CDR3 is 16 residues long. Only CDR3 DNA is held: 48 bases, read in frame from base 1. Looking up the germline V gene (reference sequence) yields CDR1 LNHNV and CDR2 YYDKDF. Ipilimumab was given at 1 mg/kg intravenously on day 1 of selected weeks, and checkpoint therapy started 14 to 28 days after autologous transplant. The nivolumab dose was 3 mg/kg intravenously, delivered on day 1 of weeks 1, 4, 7, 10, and every two weeks through week 26. This was a Phase Ib clinical trial that tested ipilimumab plus nivolumab, given as combined checkpoint inhibition, for consolidation following autologous stem cell transplantation.

Sequenced here: PBMCs, sampled in a trial of ipilimumab plus nivolumab as post-transplant consolidation. The V and J genes are TRBV15 and TRBJ2-7; the D gene cannot be resolved reliably. The receptor was derived from a male donor with diffuse large B-cell lymphoma. The bases read TGTGCCACCAGCAGAGATTATGGCGGAAACTCCTACGAGCAGTACTTC. Its protein reads: CATSRDYGGNSYEQYF. Beyond the CDR3, the reference TRBV15 and TRBJ2-7 genes provide the residues; the full variable domain reads: DAMVIQNPRYQVTQFGKPVTLSCSQTLNHNVMYWYQQKSSQAPKLLFHYYDKDFNNEADTPDNFQSRRPNTSFCFLDIRSPGLGDTAMYLCATSRDYGGNSYEQYFGPGTRLTVT.